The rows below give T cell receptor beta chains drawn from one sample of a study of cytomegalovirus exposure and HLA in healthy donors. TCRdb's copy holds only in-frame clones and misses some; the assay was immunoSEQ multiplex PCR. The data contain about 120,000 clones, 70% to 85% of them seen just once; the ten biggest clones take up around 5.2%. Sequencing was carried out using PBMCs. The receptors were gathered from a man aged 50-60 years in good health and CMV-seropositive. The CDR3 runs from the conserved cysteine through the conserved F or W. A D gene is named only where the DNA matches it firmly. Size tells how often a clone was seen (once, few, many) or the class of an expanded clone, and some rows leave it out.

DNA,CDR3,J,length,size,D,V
TGTGCCAGCAGCCCGAGGGCCGGGACTAGCGGGACATACGAGCAGTACTTC,CASSPRAGTSGTYEQYF,TRBJ2-7,17,NA,TRBD2,TRBV7-9
TGTGCCAGCAGCTTAGTTCCGGGACAGGGGTTCTACGAGCAGTACTTC,CASSLVPGQGFYEQYF,TRBJ2-7,16,NA,TRBD1,TRBV7-9
TGTGCCAGCAGCTTAATGGGACAGGGATACACTGAAGCTTTCTTT,CASSLMGQGYTEAFF,TRBJ1-1,15,few,TRBD1,TRBV7-8
TGCGCCAGCAGCCAAGTTAATCGGGGGGCCGGGGCCAACGTCCTGACTTTC,CASSQVNRGAGANVLTF,TRBJ2-6,17,NA,NA,TRBV4-1
TGTGCCAGCAGTTACGCGAGAGGAAACACCATATATTTT,CASSYARGNTIYF,TRBJ1-3,13,NA,NA,TRBV6-5
TGTGCCAGCAGCTACCGGGACAGCAGTGGGGATACGCAGTATTTT,CASSYRDSSGDTQYF,TRBJ2-3,15,NA,TRBD1,TRBV7-2
TGTGCCTGGAGTCTACTCACAGATACGCAGTATTTT,CAWSLLTDTQYF,TRBJ2-3,12,NA,NA,TRBV30
TGCGCCAGCAGCTTAGGTCAAGCGGGAAGGAACACTGAAGCTTTCTTT,CASSLGQAGRNTEAFF,TRBJ1-1,16,NA,NA,TRBV5-1
TGTGCCGCCTCGGGGGGGGGCGGCCACGAGCAGTACTTC,CAASGGGGHEQYF,TRBJ2-7,13,few,TRBD2,TRBV5-4
TGCGCCAGCAGTCCCGGGACACTCCTGGGGGAGCAGTACTTC,CASSPGTLLGEQYF,TRBJ2-7,14,NA,NA,TRBV5-1
TGCGCCAGCAGCAGACAGGGGCCAGAGCAGTTCTTC,CASSRQGPEQFF,TRBJ2-1,12,NA,TRBD1,TRBV5-1
TGTGCCAGCAGTACAGTGAGGTCTGGGGGCCATGAGCAGTTCTTC,CASSTVRSGGHEQFF,TRBJ2-1,15,NA,NA,TRBV6-1
TGTGCCTGGAGTGTACAAGGCAGGAGGACCTTC,CAWSVQGRRTF,TRBJ1-2,11,NA,NA,TRBV30
TGCAGCGTTGGAGGACTAGTCGGGGATGAGCAGTTCTTC,CSVGGLVGDEQFF,TRBJ2-1,13,NA,TRBD2,TRBV29-1
TGCGCCAGCAGCCGGACAGGGGAGTTAGAAGGCTACACCTTC,CASSRTGELEGYTF,TRBJ1-2,14,NA,TRBD1,TRBV5-1
TGTGCCAGCAGCTTAGGATTTGCTAGCGGGACCGACTCCTACGAGCAGTACTTC,CASSLGFASGTDSYEQYF,TRBJ2-7,18,NA,TRBD2,TRBV7-9
TGTGCCAGCAGCGCCTCGACAGGCACAGATACGCAGTATTTT,CASSASTGTDTQYF,TRBJ2-3,14,NA,NA,TRBV2
TGTGCCACCAGCAGAGCCCCTAGCGGGGGGGGGAATGAGCAGTTCTTC,CATSRAPSGGGNEQFF,TRBJ2-1,16,few,TRBD2,TRBV15
TGTGCCACCAGCAGTTTCACAGGGGTTTGGTCACCCCTCCACTTT,CATSSFTGVWSPLHF,TRBJ1-6,15,once,TRBD1,TRBV15
TGTGCCAGTATGGCAGGGACAGGAGATAGCAATCAGCCCCAGCATTTT,CASMAGTGDSNQPQHF,TRBJ1-5,16,NA,TRBD1,TRBV19
TGCAGCGTAGGGGGAATATCTCTAGCCAAAAACATTCAGTACTTC,CSVGGISLAKNIQYF,TRBJ2-4,15,few,NA,TRBV29-1
TGCGCCAGCAGCTTGGAGGCGGGGGTAAACACCATATATTTT,CASSLEAGVNTIYF,TRBJ1-3,14,NA,NA,TRBV5-1
TGTGCCAGCAGCCCCGGCGGCAGGGGGCTGAACACTGAAGCTTTCTTT,CASSPGGRGLNTEAFF,TRBJ1-1,16,NA,TRBD1,TRBV11-2
TGTGCCTGGAGGCAGAGGGGAGGACAGGGGGCAAGGGAGCAGTACTTC,CAWRQRGGQGAREQYF,TRBJ2-7,16,NA,TRBD1,TRBV30
TGCGCCAGCAGCCAAACACGGGAGCTGTTTTTT,CASSQTRELFF,TRBJ2-2,11,NA,NA,TRBV4-1
TGTGCCAGCACCACCCGGACTAGCGGCACAGATACGCAGTATTTT,CASTTRTSGTDTQYF,TRBJ2-3,15,NA,TRBD2,TRBV7-9
TGCGCCAGCAGCCCGGGAGAGAGCACAGATACGCAGTATTTT,CASSPGESTDTQYF,TRBJ2-3,14,few,NA,TRBV5-1
TGTGCCAGCAGCGTAGGGGTCAGGGGACAGGGTGGTGGACGTGAAAAACTGTTTTTT,CASSVGVRGQGGGREKLFF,TRBJ1-4,19,few,TRBD1,TRBV9
TGCGCCAGCAGCCCAGATGGAGTGAACACTGAAGCTTTCTTT,CASSPDGVNTEAFF,TRBJ1-1,14,NA,NA,TRBV5-1
TGTGCCAGCAGTCGCGGGAGTTCGGATACGCAGTATTTT,CASSRGSSDTQYF,TRBJ2-3,13,NA,TRBD2,TRBV11-3
TGTGCCAGCAGCTTGGAAGGGGGTATAACTGAAGCTTTCTTT,CASSLEGGITEAFF,TRBJ1-1,14,few,NA,TRBV5-4
TGCGCCAGCAGCGCGACCGGACTAGCCCTTAGAGCAGAGACCCAGTACTTC,CASSATGLALRAETQYF,TRBJ2-5,17,NA,TRBD2,TRBV5-1
TGTGCCAGCAGCCAACCTACAGGGGGCGGCTCCTACGAGCAGTACTTC,CASSQPTGGGSYEQYF,TRBJ2-7,16,NA,TRBD1,TRBV4-2
TGTGCCAGCAGCGCGTCCCAGGGATTCTCCTACGAGCAGTACTTC,CASSASQGFSYEQYF,TRBJ2-7,15,once,NA,TRBV9
TGCGCTAGCAGCCCATTGGGGACAGGCTTTACGGGGGCCAACGTCCTGACTTTC,CASSPLGTGFTGANVLTF,TRBJ2-6,18,NA,TRBD1,TRBV4-3
TGCGCCAGCAGTGAGTCAAAATATGTGACTAGCACCGGGGAGCTGTTTTTT,CASSESKYVTSTGELFF,TRBJ2-2,17,NA,NA,TRBV10-1
TGTGCCATCTACAGTGGATTTGGCGAGCAGTACTTC,CAIYSGFGEQYF,TRBJ2-7,12,NA,NA,TRBV10-3
TGCGCCAGCAGTGGGTCCTCGGGTTACGAGCAGTACTTC,CASSGSSGYEQYF,TRBJ2-7,13,once,NA,TRBV10-1
TGTGCCAGCAGCCCGTCGACTAGCGGGAGAGGCACAGATACGCAGTATTTT,CASSPSTSGRGTDTQYF,TRBJ2-3,17,once,TRBD2,TRBV7-2
TGTGCCAGCAGTCAAGGACAGCTTAATCAGCCCCAGCATTTT,CASSQGQLNQPQHF,TRBJ1-5,14,NA,NA,TRBV6-5
TGTGCCAGCAGCCAAAGGCGGCAAGAGACCCAGTACTTC,CASSQRRQETQYF,TRBJ2-5,13,NA,NA,TRBV16
TGTGCCTGGAGTTCCGGACTAGACCGCACAGATACGCAGTATTTT,CAWSSGLDRTDTQYF,TRBJ2-3,15,NA,TRBD2,TRBV30
TGCGCCAGCAGCCAAGAGGGACAGGTCGGGAATCAGCCCCAGCATTTT,CASSQEGQVGNQPQHF,TRBJ1-5,16,NA,TRBD1,TRBV4-1
TGCGCCAGCAGCTCGGAAAGGTGGGGCGGAGAAGCTTTCTTT,CASSSERWGGEAFF,TRBJ1-1,14,NA,NA,TRBV5-1
TGTGCCATCAGTGATGGCGGAGTCAGGGGGACCTATGGCTACACCTTC,CAISDGGVRGTYGYTF,TRBJ1-2,16,NA,TRBD1,TRBV10-3
TGTGCCAGCAGCGAAACGGGATTCGGGGGAAAACTGTTTTTT,CASSETGFGGKLFF,TRBJ1-4,14,NA,NA,TRBV11-2
TGCGCCAGCAGCCCGGGACAGCCAGAGGGGACCCAGTACTTC,CASSPGQPEGTQYF,TRBJ2-5,14,NA,TRBD1,TRBV5-1
TGTGCCCGGACTCAAGGACTATGGTATGGCTACACCTTC,CARTQGLWYGYTF,TRBJ1-2,13,NA,NA,TRBV30
TGCGCCAGCAGTCCCCACCGGGACACCGGGGAGCTGTTTTTT,CASSPHRDTGELFF,TRBJ2-2,14,NA,NA,TRBV5-1
TGTGCCAGCCGCCCGGAGTACACTGAAGCTTTCTTT,CASRPEYTEAFF,TRBJ1-1,12,NA,NA,TRBV2
TGTGCCAGCAGTACGACAGGGCGCTCTGGGGCCAACGTCCTGACTTTC,CASSTTGRSGANVLTF,TRBJ2-6,16,NA,TRBD1,TRBV5-6
TGTGCCAGCAGTGACGCGGGTGGCACAGATACGCAGTATTTT,CASSDAGGTDTQYF,TRBJ2-3,14,few,NA,TRBV6-4